The 2 T cell receptor beta chains reported below all come from one sample, sequenced in a study of blood T cell repertoires in COVID-19. Profiling relied on immunoSEQ multiplex PCR, and the TCRdb table lists in-frame clones only, not all of them. The sample holds roughly 180,000 clones; roughly 80% are singletons and the top ten take approximately 10%. The sequenced sample consisted of PBMCs or T cells enriched from blood (not recorded which). The origin of the receptors is a man in his forties or fifties who had recovered from COVID-19.

This clone was counted between two and nine times. The rearrangement uses TRBV28 and TRBJ1-2; D gene ambiguous. Trimming cost V 8 bases and J 1 base, with 5 bases left between them. CDR1 is MDHEN, CDR2 SYDVKM, per germline. There are 11 residues in the CDR3. The CDR3 DNA reads TGTGCCAGCGTCTTTAACTATGGCTACACCTTC. Encoded protein: CASVFNYGYTF.

This rearrangement joins TRBV9 to TRBJ2-6; D perhaps matches TRBD2 (5 bases). The CDR3 contains 15 residues. Per the germline V gene, CDR1 is SGDLS and CDR2 is YYNGEE. V was clipped by 10 bases and J by 2 bases, with 16 bases between them. The CDR3 is CAGEPWRAGANVLTF. The DNA of the CDR3 is TGTGCCGGAGAACCGTGGCGGGCTGGGGCCAACGTCCTGACTTTC.